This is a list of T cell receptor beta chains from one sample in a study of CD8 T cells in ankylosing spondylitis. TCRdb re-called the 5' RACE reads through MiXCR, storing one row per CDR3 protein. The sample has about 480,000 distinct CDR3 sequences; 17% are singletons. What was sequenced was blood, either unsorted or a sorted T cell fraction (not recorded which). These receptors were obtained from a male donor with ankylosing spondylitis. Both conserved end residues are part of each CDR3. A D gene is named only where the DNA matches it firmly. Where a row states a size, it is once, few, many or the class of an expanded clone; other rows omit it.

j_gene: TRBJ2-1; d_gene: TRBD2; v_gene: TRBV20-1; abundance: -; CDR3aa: CSARASGSASYNEQFF; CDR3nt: TGCAGTGCTAGAGCTAGCGGGAGTGCCTCCTACAATGAGCAGTTCTTC
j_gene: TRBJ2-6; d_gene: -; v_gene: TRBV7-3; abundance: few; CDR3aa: CASSSPIGSGANVLTF; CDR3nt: TGTGCCAGCAGCTCCCCCATTGGCTCTGGGGCCAACGTCCTGACTTTC
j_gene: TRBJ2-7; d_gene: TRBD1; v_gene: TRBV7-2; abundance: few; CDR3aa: CASNPGGTGKYEQYF; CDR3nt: TGTGCCAGCAATCCTGGGGGGACAGGGAAATACGAGCAGTACTTC
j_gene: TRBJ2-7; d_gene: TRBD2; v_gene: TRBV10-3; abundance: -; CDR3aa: CAISRGTSGYEQYF; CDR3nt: TGTGCCATCAGTCGAGGGACTAGCGGGTACGAGCAGTACTTC
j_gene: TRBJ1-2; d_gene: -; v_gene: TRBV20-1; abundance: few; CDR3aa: CSASRTYGYTF; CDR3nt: TGCAGTGCTAGTCGCACCTATGGCTACACCTTC
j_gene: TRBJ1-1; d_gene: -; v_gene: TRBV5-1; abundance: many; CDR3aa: CASSLGQFYTEAFF; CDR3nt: TGCGCCAGCAGCTTGGGACAGTTCTACACTGAAGCTTTCTTT
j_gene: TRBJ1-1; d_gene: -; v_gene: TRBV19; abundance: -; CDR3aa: CASSIIGVNTEAFF; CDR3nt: TGTGCCAGTAGTATCATCGGAGTGAACACTGAAGCTTTCTTT
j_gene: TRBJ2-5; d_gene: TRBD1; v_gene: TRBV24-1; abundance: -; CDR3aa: CATSDSRTGGETQYF; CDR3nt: TGTGCCACCAGTGATTCCCGGACAGGGGGGGAGACCCAGTACTTC
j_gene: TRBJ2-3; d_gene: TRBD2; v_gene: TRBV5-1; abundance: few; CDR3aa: CASSLGPSGGASDTQYF; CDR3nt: TGCGCCAGCAGCTTGGGACCGAGCGGGGGGGCCTCAGATACGCAGTATTTT
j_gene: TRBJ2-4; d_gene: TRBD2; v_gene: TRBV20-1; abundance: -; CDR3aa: CSALRRELAKNIQYF; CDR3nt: TGCAGTGCCCTACGGCGGGAGCTGGCCAAAAACATTCAGTACTTC
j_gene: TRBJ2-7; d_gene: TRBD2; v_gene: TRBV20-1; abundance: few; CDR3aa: CSAVTSGRAVYEQYF; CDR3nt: TGCAGTGCTGTGACTAGCGGGAGGGCCGTGTACGAGCAGTACTTC
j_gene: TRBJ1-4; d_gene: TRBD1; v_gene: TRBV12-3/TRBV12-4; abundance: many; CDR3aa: CASSQSGQVEEKLFF; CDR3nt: TGTGCCAGCTCCCAATCGGGACAGGTTGAAGAAAAACTGTTTTTT
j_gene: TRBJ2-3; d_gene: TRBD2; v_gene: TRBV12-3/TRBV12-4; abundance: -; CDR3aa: CASSFAGGAIDTQYF; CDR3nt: TGTGCCAGCAGTTTCGCGGGGGGGGCCATAGATACGCAGTATTTT
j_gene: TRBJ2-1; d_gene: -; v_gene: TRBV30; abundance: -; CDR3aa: CAWSQGIRVYDNEQFF; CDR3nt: TGTGCCTGGAGCCAGGGGATCCGGGTTTACGACAATGAGCAGTTCTTC
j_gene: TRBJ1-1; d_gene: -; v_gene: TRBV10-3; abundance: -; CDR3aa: CAISARENTEAFF; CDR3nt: TGTGCCATCAGTGCTCGGGAGAACACTGAAGCTTTCTTT
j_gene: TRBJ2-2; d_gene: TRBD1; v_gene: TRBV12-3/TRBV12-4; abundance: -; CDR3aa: CASSQTGQGAASTGELFF; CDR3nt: TGTGCCAGCAGCCAAACGGGACAGGGGGCGGCGAGCACCGGGGAGCTGTTTTTT
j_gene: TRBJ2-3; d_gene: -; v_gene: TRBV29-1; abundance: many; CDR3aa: CSVDPTDTQYF; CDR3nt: TGCAGCGTTGACCCCACAGATACGCAGTATTTT
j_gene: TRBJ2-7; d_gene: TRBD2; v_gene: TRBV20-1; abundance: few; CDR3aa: CSASNPSGSSYEQYF; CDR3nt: TGCAGTGCTAGTAACCCTAGCGGGAGTTCGTACGAGCAGTACTTC
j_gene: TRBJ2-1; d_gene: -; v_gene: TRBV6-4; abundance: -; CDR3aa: CASSGEGGSYNEQFF; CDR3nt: TGTGCCAGCAGTGGGGAAGGGGGGTCCTACAATGAGCAGTTCTTC
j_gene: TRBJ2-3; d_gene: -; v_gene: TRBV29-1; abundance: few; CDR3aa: CSVLGETDTQYF; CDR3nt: TGCAGCGTGCTGGGAGAAACAGATACGCAGTATTTT
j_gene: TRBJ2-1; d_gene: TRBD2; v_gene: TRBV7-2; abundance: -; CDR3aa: CASSLAWGGSMNEQFF; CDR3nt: TGTGCCAGCAGCTTAGCGTGGGGCGGGAGTATGAATGAGCAGTTCTTC
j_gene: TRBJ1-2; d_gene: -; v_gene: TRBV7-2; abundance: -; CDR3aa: CASSLTVAVGGYTF; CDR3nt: TGTGCCAGCAGCTTAACAGTGGCGGTGGGGGGCTACACCTTC
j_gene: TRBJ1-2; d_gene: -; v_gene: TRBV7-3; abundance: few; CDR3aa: CASSFGANYGYTF; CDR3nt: TGTGCCAGCAGTTTTGGAGCGAACTATGGCTACACCTTC
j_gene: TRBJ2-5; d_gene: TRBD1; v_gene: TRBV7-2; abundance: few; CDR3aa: CASSYAGTGGGETQYF; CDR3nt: TGTGCCAGCAGCTACGCCGGGACAGGGGGCGGAGAGACCCAGTACTTC
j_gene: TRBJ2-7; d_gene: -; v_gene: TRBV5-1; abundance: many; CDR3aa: CASSHIRDRSYEQYF; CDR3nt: TGCGCCAGCAGCCACATCCGGGACCGCTCCTACGAGCAGTACTTC
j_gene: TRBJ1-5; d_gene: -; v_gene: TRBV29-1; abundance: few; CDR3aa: CSVTMGGSSNQPQHF; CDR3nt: TGCAGCGTTACCATGGGGGGTTCTAGCAATCAGCCCCAGCATTTT
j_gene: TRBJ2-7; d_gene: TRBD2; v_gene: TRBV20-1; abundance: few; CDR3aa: CSARPPGTRGEQYF; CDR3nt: TGCAGTGCTAGACCCCCCGGGACTAGGGGCGAGCAGTACTTC
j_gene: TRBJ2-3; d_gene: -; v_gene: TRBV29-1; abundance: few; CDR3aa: CIAGVDTQYF; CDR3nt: TGCATCGCAGGAGTAGATACGCAGTATTTT
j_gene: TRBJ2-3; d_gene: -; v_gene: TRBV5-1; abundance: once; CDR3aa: CASSSRGGGGTDTQYF; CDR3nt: TGCGCCAGCAGCTCCCGGGGAGGGGGTGGCACAGATACGCAGTATTTT
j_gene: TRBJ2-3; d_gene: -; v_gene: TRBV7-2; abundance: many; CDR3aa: CASSLSTGLTDTQYF; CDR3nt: TGTGCCAGCAGCTTATCGACGGGGCTCACAGATACGCAGTATTTT
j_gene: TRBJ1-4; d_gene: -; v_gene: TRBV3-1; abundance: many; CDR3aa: CASSPGHYNEKLFF; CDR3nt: TGTGCCAGCAGTCCGGGACACTATAATGAAAAACTGTTTTTT
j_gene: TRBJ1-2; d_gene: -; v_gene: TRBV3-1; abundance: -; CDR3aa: CASSQDLAGMNYGYTF; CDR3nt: TGTGCCAGCAGCCAAGATCTGGCAGGGATGAACTATGGCTACACCTTC
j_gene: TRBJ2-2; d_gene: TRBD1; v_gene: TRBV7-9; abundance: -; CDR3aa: CASSPRTGGELFF; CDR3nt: TGTGCCAGCAGCCCCCGGACAGGCGGGGAGCTGTTTTTT
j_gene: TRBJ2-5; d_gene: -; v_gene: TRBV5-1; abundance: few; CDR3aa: CASSFTDRMVYETQYF; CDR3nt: TGCGCCAGCAGCTTCACCGACAGAATGGTATACGAGACCCAGTACTTC
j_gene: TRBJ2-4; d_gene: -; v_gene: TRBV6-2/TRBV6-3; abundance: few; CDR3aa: CASTEQGSSKNIQYF; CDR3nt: TGTGCCAGCACCGAACAGGGATCAAGCAAAAACATTCAGTACTTC
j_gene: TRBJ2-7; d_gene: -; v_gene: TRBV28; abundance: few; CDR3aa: CASRSGALYEQYF; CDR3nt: TGTGCCAGCAGGTCCGGGGCTCTATACGAGCAGTACTTC
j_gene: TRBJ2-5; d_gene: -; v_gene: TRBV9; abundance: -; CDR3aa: CASSQTSQETQYF; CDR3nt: TGTGCCAGCAGTCAGACTAGCCAAGAGACCCAGTACTTC